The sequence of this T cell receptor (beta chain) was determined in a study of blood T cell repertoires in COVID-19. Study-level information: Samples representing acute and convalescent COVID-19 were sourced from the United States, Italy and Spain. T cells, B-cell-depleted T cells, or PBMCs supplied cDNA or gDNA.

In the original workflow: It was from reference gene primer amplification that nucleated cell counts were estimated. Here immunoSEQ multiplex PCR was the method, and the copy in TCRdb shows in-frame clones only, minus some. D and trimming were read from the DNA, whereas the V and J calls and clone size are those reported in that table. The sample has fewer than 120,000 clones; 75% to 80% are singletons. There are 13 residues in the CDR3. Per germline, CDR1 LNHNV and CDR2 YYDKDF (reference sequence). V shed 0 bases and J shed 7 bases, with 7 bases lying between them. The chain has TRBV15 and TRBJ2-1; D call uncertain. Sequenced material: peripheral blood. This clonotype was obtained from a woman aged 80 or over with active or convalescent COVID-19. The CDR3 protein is CATSREVENEQFF. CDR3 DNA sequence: TGTGCCACCAGCAGAGAGGTAGAAAATGAGCAGTTCTTC.